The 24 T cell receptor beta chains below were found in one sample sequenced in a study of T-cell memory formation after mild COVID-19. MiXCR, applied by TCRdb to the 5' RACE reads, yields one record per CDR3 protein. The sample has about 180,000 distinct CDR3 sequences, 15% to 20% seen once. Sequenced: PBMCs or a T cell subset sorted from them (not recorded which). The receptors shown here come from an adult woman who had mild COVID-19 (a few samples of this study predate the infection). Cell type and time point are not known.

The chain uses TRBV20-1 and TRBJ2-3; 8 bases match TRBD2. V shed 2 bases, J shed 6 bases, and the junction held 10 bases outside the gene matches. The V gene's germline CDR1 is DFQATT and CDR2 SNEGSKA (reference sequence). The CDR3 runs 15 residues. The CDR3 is CSARPAGESRDTQYF. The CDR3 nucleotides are TGCAGTGCTAGACCAGCGGGGGAGTCCCGCGATACGCAGTATTTT.

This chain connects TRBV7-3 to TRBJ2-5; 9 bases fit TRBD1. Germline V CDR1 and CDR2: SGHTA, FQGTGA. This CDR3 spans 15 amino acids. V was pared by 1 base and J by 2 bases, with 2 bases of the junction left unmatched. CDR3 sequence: CASSLSGTGQETQYF. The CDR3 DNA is TGTGCCAGCAGCTTAAGCGGGACAGGGCAAGAGACCCAGTACTTC.

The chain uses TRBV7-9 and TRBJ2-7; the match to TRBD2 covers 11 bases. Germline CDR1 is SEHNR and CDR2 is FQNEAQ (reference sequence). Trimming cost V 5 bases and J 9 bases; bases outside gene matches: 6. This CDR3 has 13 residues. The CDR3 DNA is TGTGCCAGCAGCGTCTCGGGACTAGCGGCGCAGTACTTC. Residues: CASSVSGLAAQYF.

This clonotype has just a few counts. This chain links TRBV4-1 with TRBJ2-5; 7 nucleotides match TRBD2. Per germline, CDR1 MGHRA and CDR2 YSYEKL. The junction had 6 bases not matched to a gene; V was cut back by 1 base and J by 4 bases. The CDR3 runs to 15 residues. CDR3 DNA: TGCGCCAGCAGCCAAGTTGCAGCGGGGAGAGAGACCCAGTACTTC. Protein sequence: CASSQVAAGRETQYF.

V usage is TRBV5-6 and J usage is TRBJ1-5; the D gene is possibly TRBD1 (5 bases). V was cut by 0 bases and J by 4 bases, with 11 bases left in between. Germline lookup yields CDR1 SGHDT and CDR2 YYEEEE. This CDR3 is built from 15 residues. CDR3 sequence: CASSLGGTINQPQHF. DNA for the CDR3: TGTGCCAGCAGCTTGGGTGGGACGATTAATCAGCCCCAGCATTTT.

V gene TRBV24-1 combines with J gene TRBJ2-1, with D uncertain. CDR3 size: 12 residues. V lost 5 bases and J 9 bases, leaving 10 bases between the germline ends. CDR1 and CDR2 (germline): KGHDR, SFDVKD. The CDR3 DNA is TGTGCCACCAGTGCCGAACTGGGTGAGCAGTTCTTC. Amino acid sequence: CATSAELGEQFF.

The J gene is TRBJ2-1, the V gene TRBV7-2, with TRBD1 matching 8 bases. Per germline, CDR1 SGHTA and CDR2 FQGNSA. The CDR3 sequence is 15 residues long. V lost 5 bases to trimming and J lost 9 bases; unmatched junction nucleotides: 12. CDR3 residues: CASSPGGRGASEQFF. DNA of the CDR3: TGTGCCAGCAGCCCAGGGGGCCGCGGAGCAAGTGAGCAGTTCTTC.

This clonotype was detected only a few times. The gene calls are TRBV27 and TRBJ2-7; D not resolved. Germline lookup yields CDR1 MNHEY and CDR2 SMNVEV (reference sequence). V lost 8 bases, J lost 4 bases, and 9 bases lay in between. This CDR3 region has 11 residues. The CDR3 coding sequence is TGTGCCAGCCAACTTGGGTACGAGCAGTACTTC. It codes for CASQLGYEQYF.

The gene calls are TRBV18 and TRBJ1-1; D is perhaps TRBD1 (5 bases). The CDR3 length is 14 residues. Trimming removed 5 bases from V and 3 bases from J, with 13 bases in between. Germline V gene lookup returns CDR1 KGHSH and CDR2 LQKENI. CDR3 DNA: TGTGCCAGCTCAGCGACAGTGGTGGACACTGAAGCTTTCTTT. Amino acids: CASSATVVDTEAFF.

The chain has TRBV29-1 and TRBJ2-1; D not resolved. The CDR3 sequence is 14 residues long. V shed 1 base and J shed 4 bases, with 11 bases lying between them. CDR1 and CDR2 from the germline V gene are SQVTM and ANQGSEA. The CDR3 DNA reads TGCAGCGTTGAAGGGACCCAGTCGTACAATGAGCAGTTCTTC. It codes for CSVEGTQSYNEQFF.

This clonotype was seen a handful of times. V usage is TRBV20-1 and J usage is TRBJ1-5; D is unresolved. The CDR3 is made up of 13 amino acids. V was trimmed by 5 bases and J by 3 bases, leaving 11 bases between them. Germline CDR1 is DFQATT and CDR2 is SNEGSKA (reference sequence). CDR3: CSAVIVLNQPQHF. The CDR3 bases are TGCAGTGCTGTCATCGTCCTCAATCAGCCCCAGCATTTT.

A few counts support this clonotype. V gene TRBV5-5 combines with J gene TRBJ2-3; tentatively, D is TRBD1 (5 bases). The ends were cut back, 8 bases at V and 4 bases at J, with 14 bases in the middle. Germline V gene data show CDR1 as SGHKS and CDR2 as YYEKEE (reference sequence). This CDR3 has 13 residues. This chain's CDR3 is CASGARVADTQYF. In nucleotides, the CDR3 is TGTGCCAGTGGGGCTCGAGTGGCAGATACGCAGTATTTT.

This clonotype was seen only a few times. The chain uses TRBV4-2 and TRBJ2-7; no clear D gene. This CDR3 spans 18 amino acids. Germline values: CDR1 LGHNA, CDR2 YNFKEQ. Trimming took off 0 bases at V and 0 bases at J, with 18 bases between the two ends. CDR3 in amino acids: CASSQELDTGKSSYEQYF. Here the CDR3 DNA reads TGTGCCAGCAGCCAAGAACTTGACACCGGTAAAAGCTCCTACGAGCAGTACTTC.

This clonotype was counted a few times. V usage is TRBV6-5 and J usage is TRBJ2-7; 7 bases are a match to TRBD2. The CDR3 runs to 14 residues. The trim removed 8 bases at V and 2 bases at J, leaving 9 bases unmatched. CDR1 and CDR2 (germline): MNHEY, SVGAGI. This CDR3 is CASVSLADTYEQYF. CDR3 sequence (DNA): TGTGCCAGCGTATCTCTAGCGGATACCTACGAGCAGTACTTC.

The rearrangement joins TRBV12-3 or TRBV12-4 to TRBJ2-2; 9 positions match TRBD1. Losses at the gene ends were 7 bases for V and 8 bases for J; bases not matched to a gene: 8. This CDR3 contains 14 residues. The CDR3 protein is CASTGTGKVGELFF. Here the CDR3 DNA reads TGTGCCAGCACCGGGACAGGGAAAGTTGGGGAGCTGTTTTTT.

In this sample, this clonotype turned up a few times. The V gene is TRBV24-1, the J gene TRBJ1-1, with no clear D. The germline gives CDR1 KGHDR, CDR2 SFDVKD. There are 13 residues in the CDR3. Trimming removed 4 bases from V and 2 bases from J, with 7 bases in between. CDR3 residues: CATSEGSNTEAFF. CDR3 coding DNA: TGTGCCACCAGTGAGGGGAGTAACACTGAAGCTTTCTTT.

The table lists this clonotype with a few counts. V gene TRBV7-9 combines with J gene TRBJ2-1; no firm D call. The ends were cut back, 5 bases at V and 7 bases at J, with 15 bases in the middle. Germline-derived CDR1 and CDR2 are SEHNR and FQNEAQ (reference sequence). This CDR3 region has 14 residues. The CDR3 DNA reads TGTGCCAGCAGCCTTAATAAGGGTTGGAATGAGCAGTTCTTC. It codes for CASSLNKGWNEQFF.

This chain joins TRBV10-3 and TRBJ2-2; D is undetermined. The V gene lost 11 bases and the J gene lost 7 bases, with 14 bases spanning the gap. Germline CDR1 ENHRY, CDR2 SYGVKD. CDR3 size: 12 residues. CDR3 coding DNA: TGTGCCCCTCAGGCTTTCGGCGGGGAGCTGTTTTTT. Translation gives CAPQAFGGELFF.

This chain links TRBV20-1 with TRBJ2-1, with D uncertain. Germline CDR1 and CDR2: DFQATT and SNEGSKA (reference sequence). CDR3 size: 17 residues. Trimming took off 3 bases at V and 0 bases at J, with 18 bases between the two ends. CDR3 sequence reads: CSARLPGVAGSYNEQFF. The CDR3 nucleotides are TGCAGTGCTAGGTTGCCTGGTGTAGCAGGCTCCTACAATGAGCAGTTCTTC.

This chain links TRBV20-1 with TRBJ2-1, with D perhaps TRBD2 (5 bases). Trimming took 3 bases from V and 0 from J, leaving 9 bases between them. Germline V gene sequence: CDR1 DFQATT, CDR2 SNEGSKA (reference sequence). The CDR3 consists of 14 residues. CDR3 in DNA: TGCAGTGCTAGGTTGACTACCTCCTACAATGAGCAGTTCTTC. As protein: CSARLTTSYNEQFF.

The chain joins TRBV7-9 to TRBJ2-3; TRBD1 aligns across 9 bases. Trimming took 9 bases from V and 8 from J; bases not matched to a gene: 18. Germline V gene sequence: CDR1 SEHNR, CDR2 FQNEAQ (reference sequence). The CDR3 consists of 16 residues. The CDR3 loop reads CARVPYDRGTFGTQYF. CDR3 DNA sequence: TGTGCCAGGGTCCCGTATGACAGGGGGACTTTCGGTACGCAGTATTTT.

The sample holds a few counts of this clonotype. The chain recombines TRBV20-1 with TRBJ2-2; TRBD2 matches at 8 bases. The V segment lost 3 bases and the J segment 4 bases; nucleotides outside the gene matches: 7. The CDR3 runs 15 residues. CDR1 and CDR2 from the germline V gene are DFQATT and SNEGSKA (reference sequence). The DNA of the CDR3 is TGCAGTGCTAGGGCGGGAGGAGTGGGCACCGGGGAGCTGTTTTTT. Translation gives CSARAGGVGTGELFF.

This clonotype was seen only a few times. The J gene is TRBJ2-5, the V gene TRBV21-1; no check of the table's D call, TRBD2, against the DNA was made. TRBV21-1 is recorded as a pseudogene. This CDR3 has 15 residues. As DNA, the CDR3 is TGTGCCAGCAGCAAACAGTTAGCGGGAGAAGAGACCCAGTACTTC. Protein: CASSKQLAGEETQYF.

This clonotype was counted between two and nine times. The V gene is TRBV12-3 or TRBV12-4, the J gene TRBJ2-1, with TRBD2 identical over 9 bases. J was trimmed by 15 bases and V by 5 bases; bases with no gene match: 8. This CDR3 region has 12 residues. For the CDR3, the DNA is TGTGCCAGCAGTGCTAGCGGGACTAATCGGTTCTTC. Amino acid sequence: CASSASGTNRFF.